This T cell receptor beta chain appears in the sequencing data of a study of blood T cell repertoires in COVID-19. Across the whole study: Italy, Spain and the United States were the sources of the convalescent and acute COVID-19 samples. Nucleic acid was either cDNA or gDNA, and it came from T cells, B-cell-depleted T cells, or PBMCs.

Under the authors' procedure: Researchers report that nucleated cell counts were estimated from reference gene primer amplification. The assay was immunoSEQ multiplex PCR, and TCRdb's table has in-frame clones only and misses some. The DNA was the basis for D and trimming; V, J and clone size are from that table. Among roughly 100,000 clones, approximately 72% were seen once, and the ten largest hold around 19%. The receptor's source is a woman between 70 and 85 years old with acute or convalescent COVID-19. Sequencing was carried out using peripheral blood.

CDR3 region: CSASHQGSYGYTF. The DNA for the CDR3 is TGCAGTGCCAGTCATCAGGGGAGCTATGGCTACACCTTC. The V call is TRBV20-1, the J call TRBJ1-2, with a possible D match to TRBD1 (6 bases). The germline V gene has CDR1 DFQATT and CDR2 SNEGSKA (reference sequence). Trimming removed 6 bases from V and 4 bases from J, with 15 bases in between. The CDR3 is made up of 13 amino acids.